The 31 T cell receptor beta chains presented below share a single source sample, sequenced in a study of T cell repertoires in cytomegalovirus infection. TCRdb independently ran MiXCR on the reads; one entry per CDR3 protein. The table includes 310,000 or so distinct CDR3 sequences, 17% detected once. Sequences were obtained from PBMCs. All receptors derive from a human donor in good health (CMV status not recorded). Some clones in this sample may be carry-over from other donors' samples.

In this sample, this clonotype turned up many times. The chain recombines TRBV28 with TRBJ1-1, with TRBD1 matching 8 bases. Germline assignment: CDR1 MDHEN and CDR2 SYDVKM. CDR3 length: 14 amino acids. V lost 9 bases, J lost 1 base, and 7 bases stayed unmatched. The CDR3 region is CASSTGTGNTEAFF. DNA of the CDR3: TGTGCCAGTTCGACCGGGACAGGGAACACTGAAGCTTTCTTT.

The genes are TRBV6-5 and TRBJ2-2; maybe TRBD1 (6 bases). Looked up from germline, CDR1 is MNHEY and CDR2 is SVGAGI. The CDR3 contains 17 residues. Trimming shortened V by 3 bases and J by 5 bases, and 19 bases separated the two germline ends. Written as DNA, the CDR3 is TGTGCCAGCAGTTATGAGAGATCGGACAGCCTAACCGGGGAGCTGTTTTTT. This encodes CASSYERSDSLTGELFF.

This clonotype was seen at least ten times. The chain couples TRBV7-2 to TRBJ2-3, with D possibly TRBD1 on 6 matching bases. Germline V CDR1 and CDR2: SGHTA, FQGNSA. CDR3 length: 15 residues. V was trimmed by 2 bases and J by 4 bases, leaving 13 bases between them. CDR3 sequence reads: CASSLSLAGADTQYF. CDR3 in DNA: TGTGCCAGCAGCTTAAGTCTAGCAGGGGCAGATACGCAGTATTTT.

This clonotype was recorded at least ten times. Here the CDR3 reads CVEITDTQYF. In nucleotides, the CDR3 is TGTGTAGAGATCACAGATACGCAGTATTTT. The V gene is TRBV7-9, the J gene TRBJ2-3; D is ambiguous. Germline V gene lookup returns CDR1 SEHNR and CDR2 FQNEAQ (reference sequence). CDR3 length: 10 amino acids.

The chain couples TRBV12-3 or TRBV12-4 to TRBJ2-4, with TRBD1 identical over 8 bases. This CDR3 has 14 residues. The J segment lost 3 bases and the V segment lost 5 bases, leaving 3 bases of the junction unmatched. In DNA form, the CDR3 reads TGTGCCAGCAGTCCGGGACAGGACAAAAACATTCAGTACTTC. Protein product: CASSPGQDKNIQYF.

Only a few counts were recorded for this clonotype. The chain carries TRBV28 and TRBJ2-7; possibly TRBD1 for D (6 bases). This CDR3 is built from 15 residues. Trimming left V 3 bases short and J 1 base short, with 13 bases between. CDR1 is MDHEN and CDR2 is SYDVKM in the germline V gene. The CDR3 here is CASSLGSQGSYEQYF. The CDR3 nucleotides are TGTGCCAGCAGTTTGGGGTCACAGGGATCCTACGAGCAGTACTTC.

This clonotype has a count of ten or more. This chain joins TRBV7-2 and TRBJ1-4; 8 nucleotides align to TRBD1. The length of the CDR3 is 21 residues. V dropped 3 bases and J dropped 3; count of bases not matched to a gene: 21. CDR1 is SGHTA and CDR2 is FQGNSA in the germline V gene. The CDR3 DNA is TGTGCCAGCAGCTTTTTATCCTTAGGAGAGTTCCGACAGGGGTCTAATGAAAAACTGTTTTTT. Residues: CASSFLSLGEFRQGSNEKLFF.

Only a few counts were recorded for this clonotype. This rearrangement joins TRBV7-6 to TRBJ2-5; 8 bases align to TRBD2. The CDR3 runs 17 residues. J was trimmed by 5 bases and V by 2 bases; bases with no gene match: 13. Germline loops: CDR1 SGHVS, CDR2 FNYEAQ. In DNA, the CDR3 is TGTGCCAGCAGCTTACGGCCCGGGGGGGGGGCCTTGGAGACCCAGTACTTC. Translating gives CASSLRPGGGALETQYF.

V is TRBV5-1 and J is TRBJ2-3; D possibly corresponds to TRBD1 (5 bases). Trimming cost V 2 bases and J 2 bases, with 9 bases left between them. CDR1 is SGHRS and CDR2 is YFSETQ in the germline V gene. The length of the CDR3 is 14 residues. The CDR3 reads CASSLGHFTDTQYF. In nucleotides, the CDR3 is TGCGCCAGCAGCTTAGGACATTTCACAGATACGCAGTATTTT.

With regard to this clonotype: A much larger clone sits a single nucleotide away, making a read error possible. The J gene is TRBJ2-2, the V gene TRBV11-3, with D hard to call. The ends were cut back, 5 bases at V and 5 bases at J, with 6 bases in the middle. The CDR3 spans 12 residues. Per the germline V gene, CDR1 is SGHNT and CDR2 is YENEEA. The CDR3 spells CASSPETGELFF. CDR3 sequence (DNA): TGTGCCAGCAGCCCCGAGACCGGGGAGCTGTTTTTT.

This rearrangement joins TRBV12-3 or TRBV12-4 to TRBJ2-2; no definite D call. V was pared by 6 bases and J by 3 bases, with 8 bases between. This CDR3 contains 13 residues. The CDR3 DNA reads as TGTGCCAGCAGGACACTCTACACCGGGGAGCTGTTTTTT. The encoded protein is CASRTLYTGELFF.

The rearrangement links TRBV7-2 to TRBJ2-7, with 11 nucleotides matching TRBD1. The V and J ends lost 2 bases and 0 bases, in that order; junction bases with no gene match: 6. Germline CDR1 is SGHTA and CDR2 is FQGNSA. CDR3 length: 17 residues. The CDR3 DNA is TGTGCCAGCAGCTTATTTGGGACAGGGGGAATCTCCTACGAGCAGTACTTC. Its translation is CASSLFGTGGISYEQYF. Together with reference TRBV7-2 and TRBJ2-7, the CDR3 gives the full variable domain: GAGVSQSPSNKVTEKGKDVELRCDPISGHTALYWYRQSLGQGLEFLIYFQGNSAPDKSGLPSDRFSAERTGGSVSTLTIQRTQQEDSAVYLCASSLFGTGGISYEQYFGPGTRLTVT.

This clonotype was seen many times. The V and J genes are TRBV4-3 and TRBJ1-2, with D perhaps matching TRBD1 (6 bases). Trimming removed 6 bases from V and 4 bases from J, with 15 bases in between. This CDR3 region has 14 residues. Germline lookup yields CDR1 LGHNA and CDR2 YSLEER. The CDR3 bases are TGCGCCAGCAGAAGCCAGGAAGGGGGCTATGGCTACACCTTC. It is translated as CASRSQEGGYGYTF.

This clonotype was detected ten times or more. V is TRBV11-2 and J is TRBJ1-6, with 9 bases that match TRBD1. Germline-derived CDR1 and CDR2 are SGHAT and FQNNGV. J gave up 7 bases and V 5 bases, and 24 bases lay outside the gene matches. The CDR3 has 21 residues. The DNA of the CDR3 is TGTGCCAGCAGCCGAAACGCACTGAATCCCGGGACAGGGATAAAGAATTCACCCCTCCACTTT. Protein sequence: CASSRNALNPGTGIKNSPLHF.

This clonotype was detected a few times. The chain combines TRBV27 with TRBJ2-1; maybe TRBD1 (6 bases). Deletions cut 2 bases from V and 5 bases from J, with 13 bases between. The CDR3 runs to 15 residues. The germline CDR1 and CDR2 sequences are MNHEY and SMNVEV (reference sequence). The CDR3 loop is CASSLITGRHNEQFF. CDR3 sequence (DNA): TGTGCCAGCAGTTTAATTACAGGGCGGCACAATGAGCAGTTCTTC.

The table lists this clonotype with a few counts. The V and J genes are TRBV5-6 and TRBJ2-2; D perhaps matches TRBD2 (6 bases). Germline values: CDR1 SGHDT, CDR2 YYEEEE. V lost 2 bases to trimming and J lost 1 base, with 15 bases between them. The CDR3 length is 17 residues. CDR3 nucleotides: TGTGCCAGCAGCTTCAAACCGGGACTTCTGAACACCGGGGAGCTGTTTTTT. Translating it yields CASSFKPGLLNTGELFF.

The chain is built from TRBV5-1 and TRBJ2-5, with 10 bases matching TRBD1. The ends lost 0 bases at V and 2 bases at J; junction bases unmatched: 4. There are 16 residues in the CDR3. The germline V gene encodes CDR1 SGHRS and CDR2 YFSETQ. The CDR3 region has the DNA TGCGCCAGCAGCTTGGGGACAGGGGGAAAGCAAGAGACCCAGTACTTC. Translated: CASSLGTGGKQETQYF. Based on the CDR3 plus reference TRBV5-1 and TRBJ2-5, the full variable domain is KAGVTQTPRYLIKTRGQQVTLSCSPISGHRSVSWYQQTPGQGLQFLFEYFSETQRNKGNFPGRFSGRQFSNSRSEMNVSTLELGDSALYLCASSLGTGGKQETQYFGPGTRLLVL.

There are a few counts of this clonotype. J is TRBJ2-2 and V is TRBV12-3 or TRBV12-4; 14 bases fit TRBD2. The CDR3 has 19 residues. With 5 bases clipped from V and 6 bases from J, the junction kept 14 bases outside the gene matches. CDR3 DNA: TGTGCCAGCAGTCTGGGACTAGCGGGGGCCAAACGCGTCGCCGGGGAGCTGTTTTTT. It codes for CASSLGLAGAKRVAGELFF.

This clonotype showed up many times. The chain has TRBV7-2 and TRBJ2-5; the D is unclear. CDR3 length: 13 residues. Germline CDR1 reads SGHTA; CDR2 reads FQGNSA. V was cut by 2 bases and J by 6 bases, with 10 bases left in between. The CDR3 DNA sequence: TGTGCCAGCAGCTTAACTTTCCGGCAGACCCAGTACTTC. It yields the protein CASSLTFRQTQYF.

This clonotype was recorded many times. The rearrangement joins TRBV20-1 to TRBJ2-1; 7 bases are shared with TRBD1. The length of the CDR3 is 15 residues. The V and J ends lost 4 bases and 5 bases, in that order; junction bases with no gene match: 11. The germline gives CDR1 DFQATT, CDR2 SNEGSKA (reference sequence). The CDR3 DNA reads as TGCAGTGCTACACTCCAGGGGGTAGACAACAATGAGCAGTTCTTC. It codes for CSATLQGVDNNEQFF.

This clonotype has only a few counts. The chain is built from TRBV29-1 and TRBJ2-5; D not resolved. V lost 0 bases to trimming and J lost 5 bases, with 10 bases between them. This CDR3 is built from 13 residues. Germline V CDR1 and CDR2: SQVTM, ANQGSEA. The CDR3 sequence: CSVEEFSSETQYF. In DNA form, the CDR3 reads TGCAGCGTTGAAGAATTCAGTTCGGAGACCCAGTACTTC.

There are a few counts of this clonotype. CDR3 sequence: CSALHSQSYEQYF. The CDR3 coding sequence is TGCAGTGCCCTGCACAGCCAGAGTTACGAGCAGTACTTC. The chain employs TRBV20-1 and TRBJ2-7, with D unresolved. Germline CDR1 DFQATT, CDR2 SNEGSKA (reference sequence). Trimming pared 6 bases from V and 4 bases from J, leaving 16 bases between. This CDR3 has 13 residues.

This clonotype was seen many times. The V gene is TRBV11-2, the J gene TRBJ2-1, with D unresolved. The germline V and J ends were trimmed by 5 bases and 4 bases, with 6 bases remaining between them. Germline V CDR1 and CDR2: SGHAT, FQNNGV. The CDR3 covers 12 residues. CDR3 loop: CASSDGYNEQFF. The CDR3 nucleotides are TGTGCCAGCAGCGATGGGTACAATGAGCAGTTCTTC.

The chain is built from TRBV27 and TRBJ2-2, with 9 bases fitting TRBD2. The germline V gene has CDR1 MNHEY and CDR2 SMNVEV (reference sequence). This CDR3 is 15 amino acids long. V was clipped by 4 bases and J by 4 bases; unmatched bases: 4. CDR3 DNA sequence: TGTGCCAGCAGTTCGCCGGGACTAGCCACCGGGGAGCTGTTTTTT. Protein sequence: CASSSPGLATGELFF.

The rearrangement links TRBV24-1 to TRBJ1-1; 7 bases agree with TRBD1. Germline-derived CDR1 and CDR2 are KGHDR and SFDVKD. The J segment lost 2 bases and the V segment lost 4 bases, leaving 6 bases of the junction unmatched. This CDR3 is built from 15 residues. The CDR3 coding sequence is TGTGCCACCAGTGAAGCTGGGACAGCAAACACTGAAGCTTTCTTT. Translation gives CATSEAGTANTEAFF.

The CDR3 region is CASSEPTGELFF. For the CDR3, the DNA is TGCGCCAGCAGCGAGCCCACCGGGGAGCTGTTTTTT. V gene TRBV5-1 combines with J gene TRBJ2-2; D is unresolved. Germline-derived CDR1 and CDR2 are SGHRS and YFSETQ. V was cut by 4 bases and J by 4 bases, with 5 bases left in between. The CDR3 loop spans 12 amino acids.

The chain joins TRBV2 to TRBJ1-5; no firm D call. The CDR3 consists of 14 residues. Germline V gene lookup returns CDR1 SNHLY and CDR2 FYNNEI. Trimming cost V 2 bases and J 5 bases, with 10 bases left between them. DNA of the CDR3: TGTGCCAGCAGTGAAAACACGGGTGATCAGCCCCAGCATTTT. Its translation: CASSENTGDQPQHF. The full variable domain, completed using reference TRBV2 and TRBJ1-5, is EPEVTQTPSHQVTQMGQEVILRCVPISNHLYFYWYRQILGQKVEFLVSFYNNEISEKSEIFDDQFSVERPDGSNFTLKIRSTKLEDSAMYFCASSENTGDQPQHFGDGTRLSIL.

This clonotype was recorded a few times. The chain recombines TRBV4-3 with TRBJ1-1; TRBD1 might be the D (5 bases). Trimming took 6 bases from V and 1 from J, leaving 15 bases between them. Germline CDR1 is LGHNA and CDR2 is YSLEER. The CDR3 extends over 15 amino acids. This CDR3 is CASRKTELGNTEAFF. CDR3 in DNA: TGCGCCAGCAGAAAGACAGAATTGGGGAACACTGAAGCTTTCTTT.

V is TRBV28 and J is TRBJ1-5, with D perhaps matching TRBD1 (6 bases). Germline V CDR1 and CDR2: MDHEN, SYDVKM. The CDR3 loop spans 14 amino acids. V was clipped by 6 bases and J by 7 bases, with 16 bases between them. The CDR3 sequence is CASRSGQARQPQHF. The CDR3 nucleotides read TGTGCCAGCAGGTCGGGACAAGCCCGACAGCCCCAGCATTTT.

This clonotype was observed a few times. The V and J genes are TRBV12-3 or TRBV12-4 and TRBJ2-1; 8 bases are shared with TRBD2. The trim removed 2 bases at V and 9 bases at J, leaving 6 bases unmatched. This CDR3 has 14 amino acids. The DNA for the CDR3 is TGTGCCAGCAGTTTATTCGGGGGGGCCGCTGAGCAGTTCTTC. It codes for CASSLFGGAAEQFF.

The chain combines TRBV7-2 with TRBJ2-7, with 11 bases identical to TRBD1. CDR1 and CDR2 (germline): SGHTA, FQGNSA. This CDR3 region has 15 residues. With V trimmed by 4 bases and J by 3 bases, 5 bases remained unmatched. The CDR3 reads CASSSTGTGGYEQYF. The CDR3 DNA is TGTGCCAGCAGCTCCACCGGGACAGGGGGCTACGAGCAGTACTTC. Complete variable domain (other parts from reference TRBV7-2 and TRBJ2-7): GAGVSQSPSNKVTEKGKDVELRCDPISGHTALYWYRQSLGQGLEFLIYFQGNSAPDKSGLPSDRFSAERTGGSVSTLTIQRTQQEDSAVYLCASSSTGTGGYEQYFGPGTRLTVT.